These T cell receptor beta chains were read from a single sample in a study of beta chain features in type 1 diabetes. Method: immunoSEQ multiplex PCR; TCRdb's copy keeps in-frame clones and lacks some. The table records 450,000 to 600,000 clones, about 30% of them present only once. Source material: naive CD4+ T cells from blood. The receptors originated from a man younger than 30 in good health. Both conserved end residues are part of each CDR3. The order of the fields is J gene, D gene, clone size, V gene, CDR3 DNA, CDR3 protein. The D gene is left open where the match is weak. Clone size is shown for a subset of rows, as once, few, many or a class of expanded clone.

TRBJ2-1,TRBD1,few,TRBV30,TGTGCCTGGAGTCCGGACAGGGGATGGGATGAGCAGTTCTTC,CAWSPDRGWDEQFF
TRBJ2-3,.,.,TRBV7-2,TGTGCCAGCAGCCTAAGGGCGGGACCTAGCACAGATACGCAGTATTTT,CASSLRAGPSTDTQYF
TRBJ1-2,.,.,TRBV28,TGTGCCAGCAGGATCAGGCACCCCTATGGCTACACCTTC,CASRIRHPYGYTF
TRBJ2-2,.,.,TRBV11-2,TGTGCCAGCAGCTTAGGGTATAGAATGCTCTTGTACGGGGAGCTGTTTTTT,CASSLGYRMLLYGELFF
TRBJ2-5,.,few,TRBV28,TGTGCCAGCAGTTCCTCCGGGACCCAGGGGGAGACCCAGTACTTC,CASSSSGTQGETQYF
TRBJ2-5,.,.,TRBV30,TGTGCCTCCGGAGAATACAGCCAGTACTTC,CASGEYSQYF
TRBJ2-3,TRBD2,few,TRBV29-1,TGCAGCGCAGAGGCGGGAGGGTCCACAGATACGCAGTATTTT,CSAEAGGSTDTQYF
TRBJ2-6,TRBD1,few,TRBV29-1,TGCAGCGTTGGTGGGCAGGGGGTCTCTGGGGCCAACGTCCTGACTTTC,CSVGGQGVSGANVLTF
TRBJ2-7,.,few,TRBV29-1,TGCAGCGTTGAACTAGGGGTCTACGAGCAGTACTTC,CSVELGVYEQYF
TRBJ2-2,.,.,TRBV28,TGTGCCAGCATCCGCGACCCCCGAGGTCTGGCCGGGGAGCTGTTTTTT,CASIRDPRGLAGELFF
TRBJ2-3,.,few,TRBV27,TGTGCCAGCAGTACGGGGCCCGTCGATACGCAGTATTTT,CASSTGPVDTQYF
TRBJ1-2,.,.,TRBV7-2,TGTGCCAGCAGCTTTCTTTCAGTGCAAGGCTACACCTTC,CASSFLSVQGYTF
TRBJ2-1,TRBD1,.,TRBV28,TGTGCCAGCCCCCCCTCCGGGACAGGCTACAATGAGCAGTTCTTC,CASPPSGTGYNEQFF
TRBJ1-5,.,.,TRBV4-2,TGTGCCAGCAGCCAAGACCTGGGACGGAATAGCAATCAGCCCCAGCATTTT,CASSQDLGRNSNQPQHF
TRBJ2-5,.,.,TRBV7-9,TGTGCCAGCAGCTTAGTGGGCACACAAGAGACCCAGTACTTC,CASSLVGTQETQYF
TRBJ2-5,.,.,TRBV29-1,TGCAGCGCGGGCCTTGGGACCGGCATAGAGACCCAGTACTTC,CSAGLGTGIETQYF
TRBJ2-1,.,.,TRBV9,TGTGCCAGCAGCGTAGGAGGGCGAGGGGTGGAGCAGTTCTTC,CASSVGGRGVEQFF
TRBJ1-1,.,.,TRBV30,TGTGCCTGGAGTGGAGGGGGGACTGAAGCTTTCTTT,CAWSGGGTEAFF
TRBJ2-7,TRBD2,.,TRBV9,TGTGCCAGCAGCGTAACTAGCGGAAACTACGAGCAGTACTTC,CASSVTSGNYEQYF
TRBJ2-1,.,few,TRBV7-2,TGTGCCAGCAGCTTAGAGCCGAGCTCCTACAATGAGCAGTTCTTC,CASSLEPSSYNEQFF
TRBJ2-7,TRBD1,.,TRBV4-3,TGCGCCAGCAGCCAAGCCGGGACAGGGTCCTACGAGCAGTACTTC,CASSQAGTGSYEQYF
TRBJ2-7,.,.,TRBV29-1,TGCAGCGTCAAGGGGACAGCGGGTTCCTCCTACGAGCAGTACTTC,CSVKGTAGSSYEQYF
TRBJ1-1,TRBD1,.,TRBV5-1,TGCGCCAGCAGCTTGCCGTTGGACAGGGAGGCCACTGAAGCTTTCTTT,CASSLPLDREATEAFF
TRBJ1-5,.,.,TRBV7-6,TGTGCCAGCAGCTTAGGTTCTCTTCAGCCCCAGCATTTT,CASSLGSLQPQHF
TRBJ2-4,.,.,TRBV6-5,TGTGCCAGCAGTTCGCCGGCACTAGCCAAAAACATTCAGTACTTC,CASSSPALAKNIQYF
TRBJ2-7,TRBD2,.,TRBV7-2,TGTGCCAGCAGCACGGGACTAGCGGGAGTGGGCTACGAGCAGTACTTC,CASSTGLAGVGYEQYF
TRBJ2-1,.,.,TRBV9,TGTGCCAGCAGCGTAGACCCAGCGGTCGGATACAATGAGCAGTTCTTC,CASSVDPAVGYNEQFF
TRBJ2-3,TRBD2,few,TRBV4-2,TGTGCCAGCAGCCAAGAAGACCGGCAGAGCGGGAGTGATACGCAGTATTTT,CASSQEDRQSGSDTQYF